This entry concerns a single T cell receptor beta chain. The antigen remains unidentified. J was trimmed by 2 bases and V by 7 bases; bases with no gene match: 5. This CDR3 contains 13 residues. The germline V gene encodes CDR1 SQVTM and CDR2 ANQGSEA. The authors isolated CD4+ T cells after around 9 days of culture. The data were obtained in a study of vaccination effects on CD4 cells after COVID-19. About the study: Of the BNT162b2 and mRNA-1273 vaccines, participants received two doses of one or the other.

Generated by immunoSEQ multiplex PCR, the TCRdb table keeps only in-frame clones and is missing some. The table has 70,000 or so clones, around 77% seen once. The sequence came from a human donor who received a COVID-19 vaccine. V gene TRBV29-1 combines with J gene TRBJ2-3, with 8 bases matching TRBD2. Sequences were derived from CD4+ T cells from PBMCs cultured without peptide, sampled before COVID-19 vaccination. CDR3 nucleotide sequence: TGCAGCGCCATTAGCGGGGTCACAGATACGCAGTATTTT. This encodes CSAISGVTDTQYF.